The 21 T cell receptor beta chains below were found in one sample sequenced in a study. TCRdb analysed the 5' RACE reads with MiXCR anew, one entry per CDR3 protein. This table has about 9,800 distinct CDR3 sequences, about 25% appearing once. Treg sorting used a CD4+CD25+CD127-/low gate. The sample comprised Tregs sorted from blood. These receptors came from a female donor with breast cancer.

This clonotype rates as medium-sized. This sequence joins TRBV5-1 and TRBJ2-7; unclear D gene. The length of the CDR3 is 13 residues. V shed 5 bases and J shed 1 base, with 10 bases lying between them. The germline V gene has CDR1 SGHRS and CDR2 YFSETQ. The CDR3 sequence: CASRPDASYEQYF. CDR3 DNA: TGCGCCAGCAGACCCGACGCATCCTACGAGCAGTACTTC.

This clonotype appeared many times. The V call is TRBV13, the J call TRBJ2-7; D might be TRBD1 (6 bases). Between the trimmed V and J ends, which lost 4 bases and 2 bases, there was a span of 18 bases. This CDR3 has 16 residues. In germline, CDR1 is PRHDT, CDR2 FYEKMQ (reference sequence). CDR3 loop: CASSSSDRRLTYEQYF. CDR3 nucleotides: TGTGCCAGCAGCTCCTCTGACAGGAGACTTACCTACGAGCAGTACTTC.

Notes on this clonotype: A much larger clone sits a single nucleotide away, making a read error possible. V and J are TRBV13 and TRBJ1-1, with no clear D. This CDR3 is 11 amino acids long. The ends were cut back, 5 bases at V and 7 bases at J, with 8 bases in the middle. Germline assignment: CDR1 PRHDT and CDR2 FYEKMQ (reference sequence). CDR3: CASSDGSEAFF. CDR3 coding DNA: TGTGCCAGCAGCGACGGGAGTGAAGCTTTCTTT.

This clonotype is labeled medium-sized. The chain combines TRBV4-1 with TRBJ1-1; D remains ambiguous. The CDR3 has 13 residues. V dropped 0 bases and J dropped 4 bases, with 6 bases sitting between them. Germline V gene data show CDR1 as MGHRA and CDR2 as YSYEKL. The CDR3 region is CASSQDWFTEAFF. CDR3 DNA: TGCGCCAGCAGCCAAGATTGGTTCACTGAAGCTTTCTTT.

By proportion, this clonotype is medium-sized. V is TRBV6-1 and J is TRBJ2-1; 14 bases agree with TRBD2. This CDR3 is 16 amino acids long. The germline CDR1 and CDR2 sequences are MNHNS and SASEGT. The junction had 5 bases not matched to a gene; V was cut back by 3 bases and J by 7 bases. CDR3 nucleotides: TGTGCCAGCAGTGAGACTAGCGGGAGGGCCGGGAATGAGCAGTTCTTC. Amino acids: CASSETSGRAGNEQFF.

This clonotype ranks as medium-sized (0.01 to 0.1%). This rearrangement joins TRBV20-1 to TRBJ2-7, with D possibly TRBD2 on 6 matching bases. Trimming removed 2 bases at V and 3 bases at J, with 8 bases between. Germline lookup yields CDR1 DFQATT and CDR2 SNEGSKA (reference sequence). The CDR3 runs to 12 residues. The CDR3 is CSARQTSYEQYF. Here the CDR3 DNA reads TGCAGTGCTAGACAGACTAGCTACGAGCAGTACTTC.

This clonotype appeared a single time. A much bigger clone sits one base away, suggesting this may be a read error. The chain couples TRBV6-6 to TRBJ1-2; no firm D call. This CDR3 is built from 13 residues. Germline lookup yields CDR1 MNHNY and CDR2 SVGAGI (reference sequence). The CDR3 region has the DNA TGTGCCAGCAGTTACTCAGAGGGAGATGGCTACGCCTTC. As protein: CASSYSEGDGYAF.

This clonotype was recorded at least ten times. The chain combines TRBV20-1 with TRBJ2-7, with 8 bases fitting TRBD2. V shed 2 bases, J shed 2 bases, and the junction held 2 bases outside the gene matches. In germline, CDR1 is DFQATT, CDR2 SNEGSKA (reference sequence). The CDR3 runs 13 residues. CDR3 loop: CSARLAGAYEQYF. In nucleotides, the CDR3 is TGCAGTGCTAGACTAGCGGGCGCCTACGAGCAGTACTTC.

This chain uses TRBV15 with TRBJ2-1; the D is unclear. The CDR3 has 17 amino acids. V lost 1 base to trimming and J lost 7 bases, with 20 bases between them. Germline V lookup: CDR1 LNHNV, CDR2 YYDKDF (reference sequence). The CDR3 sequence is CATSRGIQATGRNEQFF. In DNA, the CDR3 is TGTGCCACCAGCAGAGGGATCCAGGCGACCGGAAGGAATGAGCAGTTCTTC.

Within the sample, this clonotype is medium-sized. The chain couples TRBV27 to TRBJ1-1; D is unresolved. CDR3 length: 12 amino acids. The germline V and J ends were trimmed by 6 bases and 4 bases, with 9 bases remaining between them. Germline-derived CDR1 and CDR2 are MNHEY and SMNVEV (reference sequence). The CDR3 protein is CASSSRGTEAFF. CDR3 nucleotide sequence: TGTGCCAGCAGCTCCCGGGGCACTGAAGCTTTCTTT.

The rearrangement links TRBV24-1 to TRBJ1-1; D gene uncertain. The V gene lost 1 base and the J gene lost 3 bases, with 5 bases spanning the gap. Germline V gene data show CDR1 as KGHDR and CDR2 as SFDVKD. There are 13 residues in the CDR3. CDR3: CATSDFGDTEAFF. As DNA, the CDR3 is TGTGCCACCAGTGATTTTGGGGACACTGAAGCTTTCTTT.

In its sample, this clonotype is medium-sized (0.01 to 0.1%). This sequence joins TRBV20-1 and TRBJ1-2, with 7 bases identical to TRBD1. Germline assignment: CDR1 DFQATT and CDR2 SNEGSKA (reference sequence). This CDR3 has 13 amino acids. The V gene end was trimmed by 5 bases and the J gene end by 8 bases; junction bases not matched to a gene: 11. Written as DNA, the CDR3 is TGCAGTGCTCATTCGAGGGGGCTGGGAGGCTACACCTTC. Its protein product is CSAHSRGLGGYTF.

Of note for this clonotype: No conserved phenylalanine or tryptophan is present at the end of the CDR3, so a read error is the likely explanation. The chain recombines TRBV24-1 with TRBJ2-2; TRBD1 might be the D (5 bases). There are 11 residues in the CDR3. Germline-derived CDR1 and CDR2 are KGHDR and SFDVKD. V was shortened by 11 bases and J by 11 bases, with 14 bases between the two germline ends. The CDR3, as DNA: TGTGCCATCATGGACACCGAAGAGCTGTTTCTT. It translates to CAIMDTEELFL.

This clonotype showed up just a few times. A clone one base away is much larger, so this may be a read error. The chain joins TRBV10-2 to TRBJ1-1; unclear D gene. Trimming removed 6 bases from V and 5 bases from J, with 7 bases in between. Germline CDR1 WSHSY, CDR2 SAAADI. This CDR3 contains 11 residues. CDR3 protein: CASSGKTEAFF. In DNA form, the CDR3 reads TGCGCCAGCAGCGGGAAAACTGAAGCTTTCTTT.

By frequency in the sample, this clonotype is medium-sized. The genes are TRBV19 and TRBJ2-3; D is ambiguous. Germline values: CDR1 LNHDA, CDR2 SQIVND (reference sequence). This CDR3 spans 12 amino acids. V was pared by 1 base and J by 9 bases, with 8 bases between. The CDR3 sequence: CASSIGPTTQYF. As DNA, the CDR3 is TGTGCCAGTAGTATAGGACCCACAACGCAGTATTTT. The whole variable domain, filled in from reference TRBV19 and TRBJ2-3, reads DGGITQSPKYLFRKEGQNVTLSCEQNLNHDAMYWYRQDPGQGLRLIYYSQIVNDFQKGDIAEGYSVSREKKESFPLTVTSAQKNPTAFYLCASSIGPTTQYFGPGTRLTVL.

This clonotype was detected many times. V and J are TRBV30 and TRBJ2-1; 12 bases map to TRBD2. CDR3 length: 15 residues. Germline V CDR1 and CDR2: GTSNPN, SVGIG (reference sequence). The ends lost 4 bases at V and 2 bases at J; junction bases unmatched: 3. The CDR3, as DNA: TGTGCCTGGAATCTAGCGGGAGGGCCCTACAATGAGCAGTTCTTC. It codes for CAWNLAGGPYNEQFF.

In its sample, this clonotype was seen many times. The V gene is TRBV6-5, the J gene TRBJ2-4; tentative D call: TRBD1 (5 bases). This CDR3 region has 14 residues. Germline CDR1 reads MNHEY; CDR2 reads SVGAGI. V was clipped by 0 bases and J by 6 bases, with 9 bases between them. The CDR3 DNA follows: TGTGCCAGCAGTTACTCCTCAGGGCCAAACATTCAGTACTTC. Translating gives CASSYSSGPNIQYF.

This clonotype showed up many times. The chain recombines TRBV25-1 with TRBJ2-3; unclear D gene. V dropped 2 bases and J dropped 2 bases, with 8 bases sitting between them. CDR1 is MGHDK and CDR2 is SYGVNS in the germline V gene. There are 14 residues in the CDR3. The CDR3 DNA is TGTGCCAGCAGTGAAGGGCGCAACACAGATACGCAGTATTTT. Its protein is CASSEGRNTDTQYF.

Relative to its sample, this clonotype is medium-sized. The chain uses TRBV10-2 and TRBJ2-5, with a possible D match to TRBD1 (6 bases). CDR3 length: 16 amino acids. In germline, CDR1 is WSHSY, CDR2 SAAADI. V was pared by 2 bases and J by 1 base, with 14 bases between. Written as DNA, the CDR3 is TGCGCCAGCAGTGAGCCTATAGACAGGATCCAAGAGACCCAGTACTTC. It translates to CASSEPIDRIQETQYF.

This clonotype was counted at least ten times. The chain carries TRBV6-1 and TRBJ1-2; 12 bases align to TRBD1. CDR3 size: 14 residues. V was clipped by 5 bases and J by 8 bases; unmatched bases: 6. Germline V CDR1 and CDR2: MNHNS, SASEGT. CDR3: CASSTGTGGKGYTF. The CDR3 DNA reads as TGTGCCAGCAGTACCGGGACAGGGGGCAAGGGCTACACCTTC.

Many counts were recorded for this clonotype. The rearrangement joins TRBV7-9 to TRBJ2-3, with TRBD2 matching 8 bases. Germline CDR1 and CDR2: SEHNR and FQNEAQ (reference sequence). The CDR3 is 17 residues long. J gave up 8 bases and V 5 bases, and 18 bases lay outside the gene matches. The CDR3, as DNA: TGTGCCAGCAGCCCGAGGTGGAGCCTAGCGGGTGAATTTACGCAGTATTTT. Translation: CASSPRWSLAGEFTQYF.